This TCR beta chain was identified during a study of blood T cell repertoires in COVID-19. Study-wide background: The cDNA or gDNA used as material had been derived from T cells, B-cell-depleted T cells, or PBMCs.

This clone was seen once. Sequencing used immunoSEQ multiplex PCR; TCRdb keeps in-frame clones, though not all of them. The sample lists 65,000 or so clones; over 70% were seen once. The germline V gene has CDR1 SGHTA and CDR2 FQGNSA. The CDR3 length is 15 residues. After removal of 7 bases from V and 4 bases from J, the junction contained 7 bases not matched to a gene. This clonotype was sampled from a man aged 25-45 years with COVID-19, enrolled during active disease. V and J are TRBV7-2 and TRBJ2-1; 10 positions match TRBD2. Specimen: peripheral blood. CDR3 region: CASTETSGKYNEQFF. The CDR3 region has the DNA TGTGCCAGCACCGAAACTAGCGGGAAATACAATGAGCAGTTCTTC.